Below are 25 T cell receptor beta chains sequenced from a single sample in a study of cytomegalovirus exposure and HLA in healthy donors. The PCR ran on 60 Vbeta and 13 Jbeta primers. Only in-frame clones appear in the TCRdb table, and some are missing; sequencing was by immunoSEQ multiplex PCR. The table records about 110,000 clones, around 69% of them present only once. The sequencing sample was made of PBMCs. Receptors were obtained from a man between 18 and 29 years old in good health and CMV-seronegative.

There are a few counts of this clone. The CDR3 spells CASSLETGWNTEAFF. CDR3 in DNA: TGTGCCAGCAGCTTGGAAACAGGGTGGAACACTGAAGCTTTCTTT. The V call is TRBV5-4, the J call TRBJ1-1, with D maybe TRBD1 (6 bases). This CDR3 comprises 15 residues. CDR1 and CDR2 (germline): SGHNT, YYREEE (reference sequence). V shed 0 bases and J shed 1 base, with 10 bases lying between them.

The rearrangement uses TRBV4-2 and TRBJ1-2; D perhaps matches TRBD1 (5 bases). Germline values: CDR1 LGHNA, CDR2 YNFKEQ. The CDR3 loop spans 15 amino acids. V dropped 10 bases and J dropped 6 bases, with 24 bases sitting between them. The CDR3 loop is CATGGAVGKLDGYTF. CDR3 bases: TGTGCCACCGGGGGAGCAGTTGGAAAGTTGGATGGCTACACCTTC.

V usage is TRBV18 and J usage is TRBJ2-7; TRBD1 might be the D (7 bases). The V gene lost 5 bases and the J gene lost 3 bases, with 14 bases spanning the gap. Germline assignment: CDR1 KGHSH and CDR2 LQKENI. The CDR3 runs 14 residues. In nucleotides, the CDR3 is TGTGCCAGCTCAACGGGGGACAGCTACTACGAGCAGTACTTC. The encoded protein is CASSTGDSYYEQYF.

The chain is built from TRBV9 and TRBJ2-1, with 10 bases matching TRBD2. Germline trimming cut 0 bases from V and 5 bases from J; bases unmatched to any gene: 2. This CDR3 is built from 15 residues. The germline V gene has CDR1 SGDLS and CDR2 YYNGEE. The CDR3 region is CASSVASGGHNEQFF. The DNA for the CDR3 is TGTGCCAGCAGCGTAGCTAGCGGGGGCCACAATGAGCAGTTCTTC.

The chain employs TRBV6-4 and TRBJ1-1; 8 nucleotides match TRBD1. The CDR3 has 15 amino acids. Trimming removed 6 bases from V and 2 bases from J; junction bases left unmatched: 8. The germline gives CDR1 MRHNA, CDR2 SNTAGT. This CDR3 is CASSKWTGLNTEAFF. CDR3 in DNA: TGTGCCAGCAGCAAATGGACAGGGCTAAACACTGAAGCTTTCTTT.

This clone was observed once. The CDR3 here is CASSLAVGGQETQYF. CDR3 in DNA: TGCGCCAGCAGCTTGGCGGTAGGGGGTCAAGAGACCCAGTACTTC. The genes are TRBV5-1 and TRBJ2-5, with D perhaps matching TRBD1 (6 bases). The length of the CDR3 is 15 residues. CDR1 is SGHRS, CDR2 YFSETQ, per germline. Trimming removed 0 bases from V and 2 bases from J, with 11 bases in between. Using reference TRBV5-1 and TRBJ2-5 for the parts outside the CDR3, the full variable domain is KAGVTQTPRYLIKTRGQQVTLSCSPISGHRSVSWYQQTPGQGLQFLFEYFSETQRNKGNFPGRFSGRQFSNSRSEMNVSTLELGDSALYLCASSLAVGGQETQYFGPGTRLLVL.

The CDR3: CASSGAPRTDTQYF. DNA of the CDR3: TGTGCCAGTAGTGGGGCACCTCGCACAGATACGCAGTATTTT. This chain connects TRBV19 to TRBJ2-3; weak D call: TRBD1 (5 bases). Between the trimmed V and J ends, which lost 5 bases and 1 base, there was a span of 10 bases. Germline V gives CDR1 LNHDA, CDR2 SQIVND (reference sequence). The CDR3 sequence is 14 residues long.

The chain is built from TRBV9 and TRBJ2-5, with 7 bases matching TRBD1. The germline V gene has CDR1 SGDLS and CDR2 YYNGEE. CDR3 size: 16 residues. The J segment lost 1 base and the V segment lost 0 bases, leaving 6 bases of the junction unmatched. The CDR3 DNA follows: TGTGCCAGCAGCGTAGGGGGCAGGGGGAGCCAAGAGACCCAGTACTTC. Protein product: CASSVGGRGSQETQYF.

The chain combines TRBV6-1 with TRBJ2-1; 11 positions agree with TRBD1. V lost 5 bases, J lost 1 base, and 1 base stayed unmatched. This CDR3 region has 15 residues. Germline assignment: CDR1 MNHNS and CDR2 SASEGT. The CDR3 bases are TGTGCCAGCAGTCGGGACAGGGGGTCCTACAATGAGCAGTTCTTC. Residues: CASSRDRGSYNEQFF.

This rearrangement joins TRBV9 to TRBJ2-3; D possibly corresponds to TRBD1 (6 bases). The CDR3 consists of 15 residues. The germline V gene has CDR1 SGDLS and CDR2 YYNGEE. Trimming took 0 bases from V and 1 from J, leaving 9 bases between them. CDR3 nucleotide sequence: TGTGCCAGCAGCGTAGGTGGGGGCCGCACAGATACGCAGTATTTT. It codes for CASSVGGGRTDTQYF.

This clone appeared a few times. The rearrangement uses TRBV5-6 and TRBJ1-1; TRBD1 might be the D (5 bases). The germline CDR1 and CDR2 sequences are SGHDT and YYEEEE. The CDR3 loop spans 16 amino acids. V lost 3 bases to trimming and J lost 5 bases, with 20 bases between them. The CDR3 region is CASSSGGRRRRTEAFF. DNA of the CDR3: TGTGCCAGCAGCTCGGGGGGACGGCGGAGGCGGACTGAAGCTTTCTTT. The full variable domain, in which reference TRBV5-6 and TRBJ1-1 provide the parts outside the CDR3, is DAGVTQSPTHLIKTRGQQVTLRCSPKSGHDTVSWYQQALGQGPQFIFQYYEEEERQRGNFPDRFSGHQFPNYSSELNVNALLLGDSALYLCASSSGGRRRRTEAFFGQGTRLTVV.

CDR3 sequence (DNA): TGTGCCAGCAGTTTGGGACAGCAAAACATTCAGTACTTC. It encodes CASSLGQQNIQYF. The V and J genes are TRBV11-3 and TRBJ2-4; 7 bases are a match to TRBD1. The V gene's germline CDR1 is SGHNT and CDR2 YENEEA. The trim removed 6 bases at V and 5 bases at J, leaving 4 bases unmatched. There are 13 residues in the CDR3. The entire variable domain, with the rest obtained from reference TRBV11-3 and TRBJ2-4, is as follows: EAGVVQSPRYKIIEKKQPVAFWCNPISGHNTLYWYLQNLGQGPELLIRYENEEAVDDSQLPKDRFSAERLKGVDSTLKIQPAELGDSAVYLCASSLGQQNIQYFGAGTRLSVL.

This chain uses TRBV5-1 with TRBJ1-1, with no clear D. Trimming took off 4 bases at V and 0 bases at J, with 13 bases between the two ends. Germline V lookup: CDR1 SGHRS, CDR2 YFSETQ. CDR3 length: 15 residues. CDR3 protein: CASSPREGMNTEAFF. CDR3 in DNA: TGCGCCAGCAGCCCCCGGGAGGGTATGAACACTGAAGCTTTCTTT.

V and J are TRBV6-5 and TRBJ2-7; D is uncertain. The CDR3 consists of 15 residues. The V gene's germline CDR1 is MNHEY and CDR2 SVGAGI. Trimming left V 0 bases short and J 0 bases short, with 9 bases between. DNA for the CDR3: TGTGCCAGCAGTTACTCTAGCCCGAGCTCCTACGAGCAGTACTTC. It is translated as CASSYSSPSSYEQYF.

This chain connects TRBV6-1 to TRBJ2-3, with 8 bases identical to TRBD2. The CDR3 contains 14 residues. Germline-derived CDR1 and CDR2 are MNHNS and SASEGT. The J segment lost 2 bases and the V segment lost 7 bases, leaving 5 bases of the junction unmatched. The DNA of the CDR3 is TGTGCCAGCATAACTAGCGGATACACAGATACGCAGTATTTT. This encodes CASITSGYTDTQYF.

This clone has a handful of counts. The chain joins TRBV5-1 to TRBJ2-3; 8 bases are shared with TRBD2. Germline CDR1 and CDR2: SGHRS and YFSETQ. The CDR3 sequence is 16 residues long. V dropped 2 bases and J dropped 5; count of bases not matched to a gene: 10. In DNA, the CDR3 is TGCGCCAGCAGCTTTATTTCGGGGGGGAATCTAGATACGCAGTATTTT. It translates to CASSFISGGNLDTQYF.

This clone appeared a few times. The J gene is TRBJ2-1, the V gene TRBV7-6, with no clear D. Germline CDR1 SGHVS, CDR2 FNYEAQ. This CDR3 is 13 amino acids long. V lost 5 bases, J lost 10 bases, and 15 bases lay in between. Written as DNA, the CDR3 is TGTGCCAGCAGCCCACCTCCCGCCCAGGAGCAGTTCTTC. This codes for CASSPPPAQEQFF.

The genes are TRBV11-2 and TRBJ2-7; D gene unclear. Germline V gene sequence: CDR1 SGHAT, CDR2 FQNNGV. The CDR3 consists of 12 residues. The V end lost 4 bases, the J end lost 2 bases, and 6 bases lay between the germline ends. The CDR3 region is CASSSRAYEQYF. The CDR3 DNA sequence: TGTGCCAGCAGCTCGCGAGCCTACGAGCAGTACTTC. Supplemented by reference TRBV11-2 and TRBJ2-7, the full variable domain reads EAGVAQSPRYKIIEKRQSVAFWCNPISGHATLYWYQQILGQGPKLLIQFQNNGVVDDSQLPKDRFSAERLKGVDSTLKIQPAKLEDSAVYLCASSSRAYEQYFGPGTRLTVT.

This clone was seen once. This chain joins TRBV28 and TRBJ1-3, with 12 bases that match TRBD1. Trimming at V came to 4 bases and at J to 2 bases, leaving 3 bases not matched to a gene. Germline V gene lookup returns CDR1 MDHEN and CDR2 SYDVKM. CDR3 length: 16 residues. CDR3 nucleotide sequence: TGTGCCAGCAGTTCGGGACAGGGGGCTGCTGGAAACACCATATATTTT. Its protein is CASSSGQGAAGNTIYF. The full variable domain, in which reference TRBV28 and TRBJ1-3 provide the parts outside the CDR3, is DVKVTQSSRYLVKRTGEKVFLECVQDMDHENMFWYRQDPGLGLRLIYFSYDVKMKEKGDIPEGYSVSREKKERFSLILESASTNQTSMYLCASSSGQGAAGNTIYFGEGSWLTVV.

The J gene is TRBJ2-7, the V gene TRBV10-3; TRBD1 aligns across 9 bases. This CDR3 comprises 14 residues. Germline CDR1 and CDR2: ENHRY and SYGVKD. Trimming at V came to 11 bases and at J to 5 bases, leaving 13 bases not matched to a gene. CDR3 nucleotides: TGTGCCGTCCCAGTGGGGACAGGGTCCCACGAGCAGTACTTC. Translation: CAVPVGTGSHEQYF.

This clone has only a few counts. The chain uses TRBV7-9 and TRBJ1-1; weak D call: TRBD1 (6 bases). The CDR3 totals 14 residues. Germline CDR1 SEHNR, CDR2 FQNEAQ (reference sequence). Trimming cost V 5 bases and J 10 bases, with 20 bases left between them. Here the CDR3 DNA reads TGTGCCAGCAGCCAAACGACAGGCGAGGTGAGAGCTTTCTTT. Its protein is CASSQTTGEVRAFF.

This chain links TRBV15 with TRBJ2-7, with 11 bases aligning to TRBD2. This CDR3 region has 16 residues. CDR1 is LNHNV, CDR2 YYDKDF, per germline (reference sequence). V dropped 4 bases and J dropped 5; count of bases not matched to a gene: 10. This chain's CDR3 is CATSMRVASGGNEQYF. The DNA for the CDR3 is TGTGCCACCAGCATGAGGGTGGCTAGCGGGGGGAACGAGCAGTACTTC. The entire variable domain, with the rest obtained from reference TRBV15 and TRBJ2-7, is as follows: DAMVIQNPRYQVTQFGKPVTLSCSQTLNHNVMYWYQQKSSQAPKLLFHYYDKDFNNEADTPDNFQSRRPNTSFCFLDIRSPGLGDTAMYLCATSMRVASGGNEQYFGPGTRLTVT.

The chain couples TRBV9 to TRBJ2-7; D is perhaps TRBD1 (6 bases). Germline CDR1 and CDR2: SGDLS and YYNGEE. V was trimmed by 3 bases and J by 1 base, leaving 8 bases between them. This CDR3 contains 13 residues. CDR3 coding DNA: TGTGCCAGCAGCGCGACAGGATCCTACGAGCAGTACTTC. It encodes CASSATGSYEQYF.

The CDR3 reads CASRRGPREQYF. In DNA, the CDR3 is TGTGCCAGCAGGCGGGGGCCTCGAGAGCAGTACTTC. This chain connects TRBV6-5 to TRBJ2-7; D may be TRBD2 (7 bases). Trimming stripped 6 bases from V and 7 bases from J, with 13 bases between. This CDR3 has 12 amino acids. Germline V lookup: CDR1 MNHEY, CDR2 SVGAGI.

This chain connects TRBV11-2 to TRBJ1-3; no clear D. The CDR3 extends over 14 amino acids. Trimming removed 5 bases from V and 0 bases from J, with 8 bases in between. The germline V gene encodes CDR1 SGHAT and CDR2 FQNNGV. CDR3: CASSVQSSGNTIYF. In DNA form, the CDR3 reads TGTGCCAGCAGCGTACAGAGCTCTGGAAACACCATATATTTT. Full variable domain (outside the CDR3, taken from reference TRBV11-2 and TRBJ1-3): EAGVAQSPRYKIIEKRQSVAFWCNPISGHATLYWYQQILGQGPKLLIQFQNNGVVDDSQLPKDRFSAERLKGVDSTLKIQPAKLEDSAVYLCASSVQSSGNTIYFGEGSWLTVV.